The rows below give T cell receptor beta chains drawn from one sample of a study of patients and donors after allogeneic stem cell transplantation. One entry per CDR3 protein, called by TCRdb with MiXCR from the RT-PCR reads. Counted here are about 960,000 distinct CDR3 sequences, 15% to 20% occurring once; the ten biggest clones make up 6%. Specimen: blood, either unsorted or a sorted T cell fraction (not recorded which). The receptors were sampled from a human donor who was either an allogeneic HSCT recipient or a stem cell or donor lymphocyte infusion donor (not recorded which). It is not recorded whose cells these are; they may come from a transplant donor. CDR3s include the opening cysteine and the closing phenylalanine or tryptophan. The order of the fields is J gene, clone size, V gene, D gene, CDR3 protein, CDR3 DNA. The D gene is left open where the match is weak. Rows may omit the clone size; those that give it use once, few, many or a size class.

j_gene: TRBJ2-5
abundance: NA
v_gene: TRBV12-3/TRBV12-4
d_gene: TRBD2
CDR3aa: CASSSTSGGRETQYF
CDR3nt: TGTGCCAGCAGTTCGACTAGCGGGGGGCGAGAGACCCAGTACTTC

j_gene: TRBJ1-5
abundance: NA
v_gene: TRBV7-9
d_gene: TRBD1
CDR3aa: CASSLAGTAHNQPQHF
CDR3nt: TGTGCCAGCAGCTTAGCCGGGACAGCCCACAATCAGCCCCAGCATTTT

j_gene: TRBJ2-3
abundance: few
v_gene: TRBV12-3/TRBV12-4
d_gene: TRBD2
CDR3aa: CASILTTSNTQYF
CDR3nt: TGTGCCAGCATTCTCACGACTAGCAATACGCAGTATTTT

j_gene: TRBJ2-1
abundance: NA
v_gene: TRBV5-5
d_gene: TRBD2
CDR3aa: CASSFGTSPSVF
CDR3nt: TGTGCCAGCAGCTTCGGGACTAGCCCCTCTGTTTTC

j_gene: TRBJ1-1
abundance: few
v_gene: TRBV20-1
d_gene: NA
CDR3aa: CSPTDRSTEAFF
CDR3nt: TGCAGTCCAACCGACAGATCCACTGAAGCTTTCTTT

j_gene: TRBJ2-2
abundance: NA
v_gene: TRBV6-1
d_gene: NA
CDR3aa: CATRQEGTGELFF
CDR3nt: TGTGCCACCCGACAGGAGGGCACCGGGGAGCTGTTTTTT

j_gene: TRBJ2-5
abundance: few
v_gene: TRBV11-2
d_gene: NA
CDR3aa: CASSLVKGKQETQYF
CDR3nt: TGTGCCAGCAGCTTAGTAAAAGGAAAACAAGAGACCCAGTACTTC

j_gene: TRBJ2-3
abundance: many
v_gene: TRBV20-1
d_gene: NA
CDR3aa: CSARPRGNTDTQYF
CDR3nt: TGCAGTGCTAGACCACGGGGGAACACAGATACGCAGTATTTT

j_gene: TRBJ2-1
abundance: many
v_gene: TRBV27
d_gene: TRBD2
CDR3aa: CASSLSNFGTSGSNEQFF
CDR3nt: TGTGCCAGCAGTTTATCGAATTTTGGGACTAGCGGGAGTAATGAGCAGTTCTTC

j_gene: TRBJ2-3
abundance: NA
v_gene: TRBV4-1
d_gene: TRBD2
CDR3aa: CASSSQRDSQDTQYF
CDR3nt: TGCGCCAGCAGTTCCCAGCGGGACTCTCAAGATACGCAGTATTTT

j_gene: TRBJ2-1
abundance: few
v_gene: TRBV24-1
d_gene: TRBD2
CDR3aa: CATSSGLAGNEQFF
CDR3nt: TGTGCCACCAGTTCGGGACTAGCCGGCAATGAGCAGTTCTTC

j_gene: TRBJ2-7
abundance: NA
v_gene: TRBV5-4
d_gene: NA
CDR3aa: CASSAYNIPSYEQYF
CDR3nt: TGTGCCAGCAGCGCCTATAATATACCTTCCTACGAGCAGTACTTC

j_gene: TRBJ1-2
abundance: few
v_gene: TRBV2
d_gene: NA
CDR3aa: CASSRQRDYGYTF
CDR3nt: TGTGCCAGCAGTCGACAGCGCGACTATGGCTACACCTTC

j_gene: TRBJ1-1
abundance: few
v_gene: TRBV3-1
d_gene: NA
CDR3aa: CASSLIWGDTEAFF
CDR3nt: TGTGCCAGCAGCCTTATATGGGGAGACACTGAAGCTTTCTTT

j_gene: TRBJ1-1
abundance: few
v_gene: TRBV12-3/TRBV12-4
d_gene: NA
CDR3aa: CASSHSSTGRWVNTEAFF
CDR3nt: TGTGCCAGCAGCCATTCTTCCACAGGGCGGTGGGTGAACACTGAAGCTTTCTTT